The following is a TCR beta chain sequence with its context. The antigen is not known. The length of the CDR3 is 14 residues. CDR1 and CDR2 (germline): SGHVS, FNYEAQ. J was trimmed by 3 bases and V by 3 bases; bases with no gene match: 2. This record comes from a study of OX40 agonist ivuxolimab in advanced cancers. The overall study: People in dose escalation had one of these cancers: hepatocellular carcinoma, melanoma, renal cell or head and neck cancer.

Method: immunoSEQ multiplex PCR; TCRdb's copy keeps in-frame clones and lacks some. The table has 43,000 or so clones, more than 75% seen once; the top ten hold over 9%. Drawing of blood for sampling happened at baseline, at cycle 4 day 1, and at cycle 7 day 1. Points from the study as a whole: Expansion of clones was among the lowest in partial responders at 0.1-3.0 mg/kg.

This receptor was obtained from an adult with an advanced solid tumor such as melanoma, head and neck, liver or kidney cancer. This rearrangement joins TRBV7-6 to TRBJ2-7; 10 positions match TRBD2. The material sequenced was CD4+ or CD8+ T cells sorted from blood, taken in a trial of the OX40 agonist ivuxolimab. CDR3 sequence: CASSLRTSGYEQYF. CDR3 DNA sequence: TGTGCCAGCAGCTTGAGGACTAGCGGCTACGAGCAGTACTTC.